The clone carrying this T cell receptor beta chain was counted once. The data were taken from a study of shared clonotypes between healthy human individuals. Each subset's genomic DNA was shared equally among a number of immunoSEQ plates. Some clones are missing from TCRdb's copy, which holds only in-frame ones; the method was immunoSEQ multiplex PCR. Of about 2.3 million clones in the sample, more than 85% were seen once. Sequenced material: naive CD4+ T cells from PBMCs. Subset described: CD45RA+ positively selected. The receptor was isolated from a man between 18 and 35 years old in good health. Some clones in this sample may be carry-over from other donors' samples.

The CDR3 DNA sequence: TGTGCCAGCAGTGTCTGGCGGGAGATCAGCGAGCAGTACTTC. It translates to CASSVWREISEQYF. The V and J genes are TRBV6-4 and TRBJ2-7; 7 bases are a match to TRBD2. The CDR3 is 14 amino acids. Per the germline V gene, CDR1 is MRHNA and CDR2 is SNTAGT. J was trimmed by 6 bases and V by 4 bases; bases with no gene match: 9.